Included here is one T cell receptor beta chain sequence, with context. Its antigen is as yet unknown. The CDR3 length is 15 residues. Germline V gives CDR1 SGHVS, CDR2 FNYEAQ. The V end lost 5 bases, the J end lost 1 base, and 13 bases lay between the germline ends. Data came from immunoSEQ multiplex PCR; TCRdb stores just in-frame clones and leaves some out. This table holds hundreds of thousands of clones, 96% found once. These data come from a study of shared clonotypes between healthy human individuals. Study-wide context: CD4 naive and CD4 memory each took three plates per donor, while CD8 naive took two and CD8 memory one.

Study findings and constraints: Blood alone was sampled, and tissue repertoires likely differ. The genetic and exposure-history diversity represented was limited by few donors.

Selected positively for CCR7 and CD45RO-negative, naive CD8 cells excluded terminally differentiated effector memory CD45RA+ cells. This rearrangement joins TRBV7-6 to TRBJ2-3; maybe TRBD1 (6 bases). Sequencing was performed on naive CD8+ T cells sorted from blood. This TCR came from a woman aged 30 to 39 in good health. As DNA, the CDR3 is TGTGCCAGCAGCAAACCGGGACACGGCACAGATACGCAGTATTTT. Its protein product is CASSKPGHGTDTQYF.